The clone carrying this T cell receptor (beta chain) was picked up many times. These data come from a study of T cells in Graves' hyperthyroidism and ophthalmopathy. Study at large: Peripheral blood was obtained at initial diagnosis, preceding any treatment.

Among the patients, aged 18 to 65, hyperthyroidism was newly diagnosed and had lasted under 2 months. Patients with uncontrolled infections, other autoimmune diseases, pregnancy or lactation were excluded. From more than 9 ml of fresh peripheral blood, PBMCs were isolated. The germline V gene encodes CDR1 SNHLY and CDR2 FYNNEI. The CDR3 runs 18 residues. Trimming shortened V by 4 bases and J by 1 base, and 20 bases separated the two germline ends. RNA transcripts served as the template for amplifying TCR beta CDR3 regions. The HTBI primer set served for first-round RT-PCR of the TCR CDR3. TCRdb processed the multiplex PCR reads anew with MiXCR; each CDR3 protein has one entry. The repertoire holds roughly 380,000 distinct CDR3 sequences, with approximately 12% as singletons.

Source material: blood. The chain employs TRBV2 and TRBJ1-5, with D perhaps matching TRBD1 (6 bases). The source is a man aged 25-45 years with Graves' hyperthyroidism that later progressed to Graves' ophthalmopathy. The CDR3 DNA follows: TGTGCCAGCAGTGTATCGGGGGGCCTTCTTACGAGCAATCAGCCCCAGCATTTT. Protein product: CASSVSGGLLTSNQPQHF.